Listed here is a single T cell receptor (beta chain). The record originates from a study of technical replicates of blood from a few donors. The CDR3 sequence is 16 residues long. The trim removed 5 bases at V and 0 bases at J, leaving 7 bases unmatched. Germline CDR1 and CDR2: SEHNR and FQNEAQ (reference sequence). Using immunoSEQ multiplex PCR, the repertoire was profiled, and TCRdb retains in-frame clones only, with some absent. The sample lists 50,000 to 70,000 clones, around 93% occurring once. The TCR sequence derives from a human donor in good health. Some clones in this sample may be carry-over from other donors' samples. Sequenced material: PBMCs. The rearrangement joins TRBV7-9 to TRBJ2-3, with TRBD2 matching over 8 bases. CDR3 sequence (DNA): TGTGCCAGCAGCGAGACGGCTAGCGGGAGCACAGATACGCAGTATTTT. Encoded protein: CASSETASGSTDTQYF.